Included here is one TCR beta chain sequence, with context. Its antigen is not known. The sample belongs to a study of shared clonotypes between healthy human individuals. Study-wide background: The donor pool was made up of a couple of women and three men aged 18 to 49. Study-level results: The researchers took only blood, and tissue repertoires probably look different.

Genomic DNA belonging to each subset was distributed in equal measure over several immunoSEQ plates. Tens of thousands of T cell genomes (approximately 210 ng DNA) went into each sorted-subset replicate. Measured with immunoSEQ multiplex PCR; TCRdb has only the in-frame clones, and not every one. In the table there are 2 million to 2.5 million clones, approximately 95% of which are singletons. The V and J ends lost 4 bases and 5 bases respectively, with 23 bases between them. Germline CDR1 reads MDHEN; CDR2 reads SYDVKM. There are 17 residues in the CDR3. The receptor comes from a man aged 18 to 30 in good health. Some clones in this sample may be carry-over from other donors' samples. The genes are TRBV28 and TRBJ2-5; D possibly corresponds to TRBD1 (7 bases). Material for sequencing was naive CD4+ T cells from PBMCs. Subset of the sample: CD45RA+ positively selected. CDR3: CASSSPYQTGRIETQYF. CDR3 sequence (DNA): TGTGCCAGCAGTTCGCCATACCAGACAGGGAGGATCGAGACCCAGTACTTC.